One sample yielded the 5 T cell receptor beta chains listed below, sequenced in a study of cytomegalovirus exposure and HLA in healthy donors. Both 60 Vbeta primers and 13 Jbeta primers went into the PCR. TCRdb's table, derived via immunoSEQ multiplex PCR, lists solely in-frame clones and lacks some. The sample records roughly 62,000 clones, 60% to 85% being singletons. Sequenced sample: PBMCs. These receptors all come from a middle-aged woman in good health and CMV-seropositive.

The CDR3 sequence is CASSVVSPGTEAFF. The CDR3 DNA follows: TGTGCCAGCAGCGTAGTTTCGCCGGGGACTGAAGCTTTCTTT. The chain couples TRBV9 to TRBJ1-1; D remains unclear. Germline V gene lookup returns CDR1 SGDLS and CDR2 YYNGEE. The CDR3 sequence is 14 residues long. Between the trimmed V and J ends, which lost 0 bases and 5 bases, there was a span of 11 bases.

The chain recombines TRBV7-9 with TRBJ2-3, with 8 bases fitting TRBD1. V lost 6 bases to trimming and J lost 3 bases; unmatched junction nucleotides: 5. CDR3 length equals 14 residues. CDR1 is SEHNR and CDR2 is FQNEAQ in the germline V gene (reference sequence). The CDR3 region is CASRRQGLTDTQYF. CDR3 DNA sequence: TGTGCCAGCAGACGACAGGGGTTAACAGATACGCAGTATTTT.

This sequence joins TRBV9 and TRBJ2-7; weak D call: TRBD1 (5 bases). The CDR3 runs 14 residues. V shed 4 bases and J shed 2 bases, with 13 bases lying between them. Germline values: CDR1 SGDLS, CDR2 YYNGEE. This CDR3 reads CASSRDSQTYEQYF. DNA for the CDR3: TGTGCCAGCAGCCGAGACAGCCAAACCTACGAGCAGTACTTC.

The chain carries TRBV4-3 and TRBJ1-2; tentative D call: TRBD1 (6 bases). Germline CDR1 reads LGHNA; CDR2 reads YSLEER. The CDR3 has 14 amino acids. Trimming took off 1 base at V and 6 bases at J, with 12 bases between the two ends. In DNA, the CDR3 is TGCGCCAGCAGCCAAGTTCGGGGGGCGGATGGCTACACCTTC. Protein product: CASSQVRGADGYTF.

The chain recombines TRBV9 with TRBJ1-1; the match to TRBD1 covers 7 bases. V lost 4 bases, J lost 8 bases, and 5 bases stayed unmatched. The germline V gene encodes CDR1 SGDLS and CDR2 YYNGEE. The CDR3 extends over 12 amino acids. CDR3 in amino acids: CASSPGGQEAFF. CDR3 coding DNA: TGTGCCAGCAGCCCAGGGGGACAGGAAGCTTTCTTT.